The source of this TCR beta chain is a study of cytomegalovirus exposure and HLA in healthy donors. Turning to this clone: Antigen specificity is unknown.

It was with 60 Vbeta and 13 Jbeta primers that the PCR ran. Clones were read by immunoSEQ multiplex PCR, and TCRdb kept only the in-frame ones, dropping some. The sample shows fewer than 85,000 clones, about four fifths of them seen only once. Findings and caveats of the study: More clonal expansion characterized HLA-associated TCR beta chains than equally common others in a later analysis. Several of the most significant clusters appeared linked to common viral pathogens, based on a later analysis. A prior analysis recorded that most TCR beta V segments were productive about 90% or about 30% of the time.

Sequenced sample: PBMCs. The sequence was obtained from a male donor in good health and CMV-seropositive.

The CDR3 loop is CASSKPDSSYEQYF. CDR3 in DNA: TGTGCCAGCAGCAAACCCGACAGTTCCTACGAGCAGTACTTC. The rearrangement joins TRBV21-1 to TRBJ2-7; TRBD1 is the table's D call and was not checked against the DNA. TRBV21-1 is recorded as a pseudogene. The CDR3 loop spans 14 amino acids.